Shown below are 5 T cell receptor beta chains from a single sample sequenced in a study of T cell responses to AZD1222 COVID-19 vaccine. The repertoire was sequenced with immunoSEQ multiplex PCR; TCRdb's copy has only in-frame clones and lacks some. The sample includes around 120,000 clones, roughly 86% of them seen just once. The sample in question was peripheral blood, obtained on day 0 of AZD1222 vaccination. These receptors all come from an adult in good health.

The rearrangement joins TRBV18 to TRBJ1-1, with TRBD1 matching 7 bases. V lost 6 bases and J lost 3; bases outside the gene matches: 10. The germline V gene encodes CDR1 KGHSH and CDR2 LQKENI. The CDR3 has 15 amino acids. The DNA of the CDR3 is TGTGCCAGCTCCCCTTTCCAGGGGGTTGACACTGAAGCTTTCTTT. This codes for CASSPFQGVDTEAFF.

The chain recombines TRBV19 with TRBJ1-1; possible D gene TRBD1, 6 bases. This CDR3 has 14 amino acids. In germline, CDR1 is LNHDA, CDR2 SQIVND (reference sequence). The ends were cut back, 0 bases at V and 5 bases at J, with 10 bases in the middle. CDR3 sequence (DNA): TGTGCCAGTAGTATAGAGAGGGGGTGGACTGAAGCTTTCTTT. It yields the protein CASSIERGWTEAFF.

This clone was detected only once. The chain couples TRBV27 to TRBJ1-5; D unresolved. The V and J ends lost 9 bases and 0 bases respectively, with 15 bases between them. Germline V gene sequence: CDR1 MNHEY, CDR2 SMNVEV (reference sequence). The CDR3 has 15 amino acids. This chain's CDR3 is CASWPAGDSNQPQHF. The CDR3 DNA is TGTGCCAGTTGGCCCGCCGGAGATAGCAATCAGCCCCAGCATTTT.

The chain uses TRBV18 and TRBJ1-2, with TRBD1 identical over 8 bases. V lost 2 bases and J lost 2; bases outside the gene matches: 7. The CDR3 is 16 amino acids. CDR1 is KGHSH, CDR2 LQKENI, per germline. The CDR3 is CASSPGKNRGNYGYTF. The CDR3 DNA sequence: TGTGCCAGCTCACCAGGGAAAAACAGGGGGAACTATGGCTACACCTTC.

This clone was seen a single time. The chain recombines TRBV5-5 with TRBJ1-2; D unresolved. CDR3 length equals 11 residues. Per germline, CDR1 SGHKS and CDR2 YYEKEE (reference sequence). V lost 5 bases and J 3 bases, leaving 5 bases between the germline ends. The CDR3 DNA sequence: TGTGCCAGCAGTCCGGACTATGGCTACACCTTC. It is translated as CASSPDYGYTF. Variable domain in full (rest from reference TRBV5-5 and TRBJ1-2): DAGVTQSPTHLIKTRGQQVTLRCSPISGHKSVSWYQQVLGQGPQFIFQYYEKEERGRGNFPDRFSARQFPNYSSELNVNALLLGDSALYLCASSPDYGYTFGSGTRLTVV.